The 4 T cell receptor beta chains in this list originate from one sample, sequenced in a study of Ad26.COV2.S vaccination and SARS-CoV-2 variants. Described treatment: 15 to 20 received Ad26.COV2.S at low or high dose, single or two shots; about 5 received placebo; per-sample allocation not given. Sampling happened 63 days after the first vaccine or placebo injection. This table comes from immunoSEQ multiplex PCR, and its TCRdb copy is limited to in-frame clones, with some not included. The table lists approximately 300,000 clones, 85% of them singletons. The starting material was peripheral blood, obtained in a trial of Ad26.COV2.S vaccine versus placebo. The receptor source for this set is a person between 18 and 60 years old who received the Ad26.COV2.S COVID-19 vaccine or a placebo.

V usage is TRBV30 and J usage is TRBJ1-2, with D uncertain. The length of the CDR3 is 14 residues. The V gene's germline CDR1 is GTSNPN and CDR2 SVGIG (reference sequence). The ends were cut back, 4 bases at V and 8 bases at J, with 20 bases in the middle. CDR3 sequence: CAWMHFSGPRGYTF. CDR3 coding DNA: TGTGCCTGGATGCATTTCTCGGGCCCCCGGGGCTACACCTTC.

J is TRBJ1-3 and V is TRBV5-6; D uncertain. The CDR3 consists of 15 residues. Germline V CDR1 and CDR2: SGHDT, YYEEEE. Trimming took off 0 bases at V and 0 bases at J, with 7 bases between the two ends. CDR3 DNA sequence: TGTGCCAGCAGCTTGGACTCCTACTCTGGAAACACCATATATTTT. Encoded protein: CASSLDSYSGNTIYF.

This chain joins TRBV28 and TRBJ1-6; tentatively, D is TRBD1 (6 bases). The germline CDR1 and CDR2 sequences are MDHEN and SYDVKM. This CDR3 region has 15 residues. V was trimmed by 6 bases and J by 8 bases, leaving 17 bases between them. CDR3 in DNA: TGTGCCAGCAGGATTCTGGGGGGCCTCTATTCACCCCTCCACTTT. It is translated as CASRILGGLYSPLHF.

This clone has a single count. This chain joins TRBV18 and TRBJ2-1; no definite D call. The germline gives CDR1 KGHSH, CDR2 LQKENI. V was shortened by 1 base and J by 2 bases, with 9 bases between the two germline ends. This CDR3 contains 15 residues. CDR3 sequence: CASSPLQPPYNEQFF. The CDR3 nucleotides are TGTGCCAGCTCACCACTTCAGCCGCCCTACAATGAGCAGTTCTTC.